This T cell receptor beta chain comes out of a study of cytomegalovirus exposure and HLA in healthy donors. Study conclusions and caveats: Sequencing had likely introduced a cluster of highly shared sequence variants as an artifact. A previous analysis found most TCR beta V segments productive roughly 87% or roughly 30% of the time.

A word on this clone: The antigen is not known.

Vbeta (60) and Jbeta (13) primers were used in the PCR. Some clones are missing from TCRdb's copy, which holds only in-frame ones; the method was immunoSEQ multiplex PCR. The table records 140,000 to 150,000 clones, around 84% of them present only once. Trimming took 4 bases from V and 0 from J; bases not matched to a gene: 8. Germline assignment: CDR1 SGDLS and CDR2 YYNGEE. The CDR3 is made up of 18 amino acids. The chain combines TRBV9 with TRBJ2-2; 11 nucleotides agree with TRBD2. The specimen sequenced was PBMCs. The TCR comes from a middle-aged man in good health and CMV-seropositive. CDR3 DNA sequence: TGTGCCAGCAGCCCTCAGACTAGCGGGGACGCGAACACCGGGGAGCTGTTTTTT. Its protein product is CASSPQTSGDANTGELFF. The full variable domain, completed using reference TRBV9 and TRBJ2-2, is DSGVTQTPKHLITATGQRVTLRCSPRSGDLSVYWYQQSLDQGLQFLIQYYNGEERAKGNILERFSAQQFPDLHSELNLSSLELGDSALYFCASSPQTSGDANTGELFFGEGSRLTVL.